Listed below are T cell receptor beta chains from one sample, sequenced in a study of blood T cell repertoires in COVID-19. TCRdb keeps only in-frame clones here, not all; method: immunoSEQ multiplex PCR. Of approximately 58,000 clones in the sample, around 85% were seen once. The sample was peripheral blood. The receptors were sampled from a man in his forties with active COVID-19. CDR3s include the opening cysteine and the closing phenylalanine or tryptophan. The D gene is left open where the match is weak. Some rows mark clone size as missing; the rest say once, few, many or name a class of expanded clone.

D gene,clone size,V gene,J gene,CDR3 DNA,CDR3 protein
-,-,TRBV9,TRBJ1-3,TGTGCCACCGGGAAAGGCTCCGGAAACACCATATATTTT,CATGKGSGNTIYF
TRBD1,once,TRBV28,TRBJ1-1,TGTGCCAGCAGCCCCAGGGCCCCGGGACAGGGGAGCACTGAAGCTTTCTTT,CASSPRAPGQGSTEAFF
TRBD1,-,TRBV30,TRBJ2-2,TGTGCCTGGAGTAGCCCCCAGGGGGCGCAAACCGGGGAGCTGTTTTTT,CAWSSPQGAQTGELFF
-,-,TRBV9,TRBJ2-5,TGTGCCAGCAGCGCCGGAGGAGACGAGACCCAGTACTTC,CASSAGGDETQYF
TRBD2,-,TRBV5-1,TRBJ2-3,TGCGCCAGCAGCTTGGCGCTAGCGGGAGGGCCCACAGATACGCAGTATTTT,CASSLALAGGPTDTQYF
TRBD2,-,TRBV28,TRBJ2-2,TGTGCCAGCAGTTTAACTAGCGGGACGAACACCGGGGAGCTGTTTTTT,CASSLTSGTNTGELFF
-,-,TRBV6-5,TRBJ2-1,TGTGCCAGCAGTTACAGCGGCGGCTCCTACAATGAGCAGTTCTTC,CASSYSGGSYNEQFF
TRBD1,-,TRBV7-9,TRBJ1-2,TGTGCCAGCAGCCCACGGACAGGCTACTATAACTATGGCTACACCTTC,CASSPRTGYYNYGYTF
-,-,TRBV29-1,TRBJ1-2,TGCAGCGTTTTCGGAGATTCTAGGTACACCTTC,CSVFGDSRYTF
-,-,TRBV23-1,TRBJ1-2,TGCGCCAGCAGTCAATCGAGGCCCCTGGACTATGGCTACACCTTC,CASSQSRPLDYGYTF
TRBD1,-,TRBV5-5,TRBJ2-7,TGTGCCAGCAGCTTGCGAGAAGGGACAGCTTACGAGCAGTACTTC,CASSLREGTAYEQYF
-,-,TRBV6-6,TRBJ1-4,TGTGCCACCCGCGACAACCGACAGAATGAAAAACTGTTTTTT,CATRDNRQNEKLFF
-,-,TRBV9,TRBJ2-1,TGTGCCAGCAGCGTTGGGTCGGCTAGTGGCAATGAGCAGTTCTTC,CASSVGSASGNEQFF
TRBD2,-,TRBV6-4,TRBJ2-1,TGTGCCAGCAGTGACGGACTAGCGGGAGTAAATGAGCAGTTCTTC,CASSDGLAGVNEQFF
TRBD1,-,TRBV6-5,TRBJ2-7,TGTGCCAGCAGTTACTCTGGGACAGGGCTCAACGAGCAGTACTTC,CASSYSGTGLNEQYF
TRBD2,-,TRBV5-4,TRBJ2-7,TGTGCCAGCAGCTTGGGGACTAGCGGCCCCCCTGAGTACTTC,CASSLGTSGPPEYF
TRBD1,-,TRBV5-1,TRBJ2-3,TGCGCCAGCAGCCTTGGGGACAGGGCCACAGATACGCAGTATTTT,CASSLGDRATDTQYF
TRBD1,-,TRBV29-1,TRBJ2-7,TGCAGCGTCCAAAATGGGACAGGGGGTAGGTACGAGCAGTACTTC,CSVQNGTGGRYEQYF
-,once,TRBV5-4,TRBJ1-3,TGTGCCAGCAGCTCCGGGGGCTCTGGAAACACCATATATTTT,CASSSGGSGNTIYF
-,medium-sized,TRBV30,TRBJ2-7,TGTGCCTGGAGTGTACAGGCGGGGACCGAGCAGTACTTC,CAWSVQAGTEQYF